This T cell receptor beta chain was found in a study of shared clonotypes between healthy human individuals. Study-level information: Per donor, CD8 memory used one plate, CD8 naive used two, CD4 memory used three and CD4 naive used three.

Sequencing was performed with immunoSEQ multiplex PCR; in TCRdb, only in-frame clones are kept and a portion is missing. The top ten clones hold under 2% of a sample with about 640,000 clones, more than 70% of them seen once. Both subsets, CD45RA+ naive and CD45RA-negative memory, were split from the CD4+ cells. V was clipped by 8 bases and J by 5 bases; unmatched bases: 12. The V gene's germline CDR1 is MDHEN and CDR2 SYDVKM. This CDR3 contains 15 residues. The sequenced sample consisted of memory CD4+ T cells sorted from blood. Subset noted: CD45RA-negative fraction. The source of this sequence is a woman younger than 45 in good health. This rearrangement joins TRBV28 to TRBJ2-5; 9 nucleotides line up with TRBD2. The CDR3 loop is CASARGGLAGETQYF. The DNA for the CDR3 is TGTGCCAGCGCGCGAGGGGGACTAGCTGGCGAGACCCAGTACTTC.